One TCR beta chain is described in this entry. The sample belongs to a study of blood T cell repertoires in COVID-19. The V gene's germline CDR1 is MGHRA and CDR2 YSYEKL. The CDR3 consists of 16 residues. Trimming removed 6 bases from V and 2 bases from J, with 17 bases in between. This table comes from immunoSEQ multiplex PCR, and its TCRdb copy is limited to in-frame clones, with some not included. This table holds over 150,000 clones, around nine tenths found once. The sequence was collected from a man aged 50-59 years who had recovered from COVID-19. Specimen: peripheral blood. The rearrangement joins TRBV4-1 to TRBJ1-5; D not certain. The chain's CDR3 is CASRESQTEGNQPQHF. The CDR3 DNA reads TGCGCCAGCAGGGAGAGCCAGACGGAGGGCAATCAGCCCCAGCATTTT.